This T cell receptor beta chain was captured in a study of T cells in Graves' hyperthyroidism and ophthalmopathy. This clonotype has only a few counts. The length of the CDR3 is 12 residues. Looked up from germline, CDR1 is SQVTM and CDR2 is ANQGSEA. Trimming cost V 4 bases and J 2 bases, with 6 bases left between them. RNA transcripts yielded amplified TCR beta CDR3 regions. Initially, a first-round RT-PCR of the TCR CDR3 employed the HTBI primer set. TCRdb analysed the multiplex PCR reads with MiXCR anew, one entry per CDR3 protein. The table shows around 430,000 distinct CDR3 sequences, with 15% occurring only once.

The material sequenced was blood. V gene TRBV29-1 combines with J gene TRBJ1-5, with no clear D. The sequence was obtained from a woman in her thirties with Graves' hyperthyroidism. The CDR3, as DNA: TGCAGCGTTGCGGCGGGCAATCAGCCCCAGCATTTT. The encoded protein is CSVAAGNQPQHF.